These 4 T cell receptor beta chains originate from one sample sequenced in a study of T cell repertoires in cytomegalovirus infection. Each CDR3 protein is one row after TCRdb ran MiXCR on the reads. Of under 95,000 distinct CDR3 sequences in the sample, under 5% were seen once. The source material was PBMCs. These TCRs come from a human donor in good health (CMV status not recorded). Some clones in this sample may be carry-over from other donors' samples.

This clonotype was seen at least ten times. CDR3 DNA: TGTGCCAGCACGTCAGAGGGACAGGGCTACGAGCAGTACTTC. As protein: CASTSEGQGYEQYF. V and J are TRBV2 and TRBJ2-7; 9 nucleotides line up with TRBD1. The CDR3 is 14 amino acids. Germline lookup yields CDR1 SNHLY and CDR2 FYNNEI. V gave up 7 bases and J gave up 3 bases; unmatched junction bases: 7.

This clonotype was seen repeatedly, ten times or more. The DNA of the CDR3 is TGTGCCAGCAGCCCAGGGGTACAGGGGCCGGGGGAGACCCAGTACTTC. As protein: CASSPGVQGPGETQYF. V is TRBV7-2 and J is TRBJ2-5, with TRBD1 identical over 7 bases. CDR3 size: 16 residues. With V trimmed by 5 bases and J by 5 bases, 14 bases remained unmatched. The germline V gene has CDR1 SGHTA and CDR2 FQGNSA.

This clonotype came up many times. V is TRBV7-2 and J is TRBJ2-5; 7 bases agree with TRBD2. The CDR3 has 14 residues. Germline V gives CDR1 SGHTA, CDR2 FQGNSA. V lost 0 bases to trimming and J lost 5 bases; unmatched junction nucleotides: 3. The CDR3 is CASSLAGGPETQYF. For the CDR3, the DNA is TGTGCCAGCAGCTTAGCGGGAGGGCCTGAGACCCAGTACTTC.

This clonotype was seen many times. The V and J genes are TRBV11-3 and TRBJ2-7; D is possibly TRBD1 (5 bases). CDR3 length equals 12 residues. V was pared by 5 bases and J by 6 bases, with 11 bases between. Germline CDR1 is SGHNT and CDR2 is YENEEA. The CDR3 region has the DNA TGTGCCAGCAGCGTCAGGGATTCCGAGCAGTACTTC. It encodes CASSVRDSEQYF. The full variable domain, its missing parts supplied by reference TRBV11-3 and TRBJ2-7, is EAGVVQSPRYKIIEKKQPVAFWCNPISGHNTLYWYLQNLGQGPELLIRYENEEAVDDSQLPKDRFSAERLKGVDSTLKIQPAELGDSAVYLCASSVRDSEQYFGPGTRLTVT.